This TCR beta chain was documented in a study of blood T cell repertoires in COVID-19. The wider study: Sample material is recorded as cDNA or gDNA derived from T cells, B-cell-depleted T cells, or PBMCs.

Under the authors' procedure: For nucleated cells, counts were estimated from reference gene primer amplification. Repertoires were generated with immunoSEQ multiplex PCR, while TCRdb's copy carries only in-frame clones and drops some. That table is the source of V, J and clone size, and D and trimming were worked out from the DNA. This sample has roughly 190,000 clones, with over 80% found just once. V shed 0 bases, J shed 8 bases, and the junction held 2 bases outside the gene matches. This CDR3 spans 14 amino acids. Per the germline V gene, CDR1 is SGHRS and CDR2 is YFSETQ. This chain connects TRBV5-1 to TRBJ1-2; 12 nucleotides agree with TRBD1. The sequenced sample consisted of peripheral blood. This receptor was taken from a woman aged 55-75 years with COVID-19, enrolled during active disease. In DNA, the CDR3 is TGCGCCAGCAGCTTGGTCGGGACAGGGGGCGGCTACACCTTC. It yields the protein CASSLVGTGGGYTF.